Detailed here is one T cell receptor (beta chain). The antigen is unknown. These data originate in a study of OX40 agonist ivuxolimab in advanced cancers. In the study overall: Hepatocellular carcinoma, melanoma, renal cell or head and neck cancer was diagnosed in the dose-escalation patients. Three patients responded partially, comprising one with hepatocellular carcinoma and two with cutaneous melanoma.

V was cut by 3 bases and J by 0 bases, with 15 bases left in between. This CDR3 region has 16 residues. Germline V CDR1 and CDR2: SGHVS, FNYEAQ. Sequencing was performed with immunoSEQ multiplex PCR; in TCRdb, only in-frame clones are kept and a portion is missing. The sample carries 35,000 to 40,000 clones, 60% to 80% recorded once. The study's findings and limits: Expanded peripheral T cell antigen specificity was not determined.

Patients were ineligible given autoimmune disease history or systemic immunosuppression. The sample was CD4+ or CD8+ T cells sorted from blood, taken in a trial of the OX40 agonist ivuxolimab. This chain uses TRBV7-6 with TRBJ2-7; possibly TRBD1 or TRBD2 for D (5 bases each). The source is an adult with an advanced solid tumor such as melanoma, head and neck, liver or kidney cancer. The CDR3 coding sequence is TGTGCCAGCAGCTTCCCGGTAGGGACCTCCTCCTACGAGCAGTACTTC. Translating it yields CASSFPVGTSSYEQYF. Complete variable domain (other parts from reference TRBV7-6 and TRBJ2-7): GAGVSQSPRYKVTKRGQDVALRCDPISGHVSLYWYRQALGQGPEFLTYFNYEAQQDKSGLPNDRFSAERPEGSISTLTIQRTEQRDSAMYRCASSFPVGTSSYEQYFGPGTRLTVT.